The 29 T cell receptor beta chains reported below all come from one sample, sequenced in a study of control samples from healthy donors and cancer patients. Using immunoSEQ multiplex PCR, the repertoire was profiled, and TCRdb retains in-frame clones only, with some absent. Of some 130,000 clones in the sample, over 85% were seen once. Sequences were obtained from PBMCs. These TCRs come from a man between 45 and 60 years old with head and neck cancer.

This clone was observed a few times. The V gene is TRBV7-3, the J gene TRBJ1-1; D uncertain. The germline V gene encodes CDR1 SGHTA and CDR2 FQGTGA. The CDR3 has 13 residues. Trimming took 5 bases from V and 5 from J, leaving 12 bases between them. In DNA, the CDR3 is TGTGCCAGCAGCCCTTTTGAGGGTACTGAAGCTTTCTTT. It encodes CASSPFEGTEAFF. The variable domain in full, with the rest retrieved from reference TRBV7-3 and TRBJ1-1, is GAGVSQTPSNKVTEKGKYVELRCDPISGHTALYWYRQSLGQGPEFLIYFQGTGAADDSGLPNDRFFAVRPEGSVSTLKIQRTERGDSAVYLCASSPFEGTEAFFGQGTRLTVV.

This rearrangement joins TRBV5-1 to TRBJ2-3; no reliable D call. Germline V gene sequence: CDR1 SGHRS, CDR2 YFSETQ. CDR3 length: 13 amino acids. V was cut by 1 base and J by 4 bases, with 7 bases left in between. CDR3 sequence reads: CASSLSSADTQYF. The DNA of the CDR3 is TGCGCCAGCAGCTTGAGTTCCGCAGATACGCAGTATTTT.

The chain recombines TRBV2 with TRBJ1-2; D is perhaps TRBD1 (5 bases). V dropped 6 bases and J dropped 4 bases, with 15 bases sitting between them. Germline loops: CDR1 SNHLY, CDR2 FYNNEI. CDR3 length equals 14 residues. As DNA, the CDR3 is TGTGCCAGCAGGGAGGACACTTCCATCTATGGCTACACCTTC. It codes for CASREDTSIYGYTF.

V usage is TRBV18 and J usage is TRBJ2-5, with D maybe TRBD2 (6 bases). This CDR3 spans 13 amino acids. The germline CDR1 and CDR2 sequences are KGHSH and LQKENI. V shed 6 bases and J shed 4 bases, with 12 bases lying between them. In DNA form, the CDR3 reads TGTGCCAGCTCCGCCGGGGGTGGAGAGACCCAGTACTTC. This sequence encodes CASSAGGGETQYF.

The gene calls are TRBV19 and TRBJ2-7, with 8 bases that match TRBD2. Germline assignment: CDR1 LNHDA and CDR2 SQIVND (reference sequence). V lost 7 bases, J lost 7 bases, and 9 bases stayed unmatched. This CDR3 is built from 13 residues. The CDR3 loop is CASTSGSLGEQYF. The DNA for the CDR3 is TGTGCCAGTACCAGCGGGAGCCTTGGTGAGCAGTACTTC.

The rearrangement uses TRBV2 and TRBJ1-3, with TRBD1 as a possible D gene (5 bases). This CDR3 has 13 residues. The V gene's germline CDR1 is SNHLY and CDR2 FYNNEI. V lost 5 bases, J lost 8 bases, and 13 bases lay in between. In nucleotides, the CDR3 is TGTGCCAGCAGTATGGGACCTGCGGACACCATATATTTT. Its translation: CASSMGPADTIYF.

This chain uses TRBV18 with TRBJ1-3; D gene unclear. CDR3 length: 15 amino acids. Germline lookup yields CDR1 KGHSH and CDR2 LQKENI. The V gene lost 0 bases and the J gene lost 1 base, with 7 bases spanning the gap. CDR3 DNA sequence: TGTGCCAGCTCACCACCGCAGAGATCTGGAAACACCATATATTTT. Translating gives CASSPPQRSGNTIYF.

The J gene is TRBJ2-7, the V gene TRBV7-9; 12 bases line up with TRBD2. The germline CDR1 and CDR2 sequences are SEHNR and FQNEAQ (reference sequence). Trimming at V came to 5 bases and at J to 6 bases, leaving 8 bases not matched to a gene. The CDR3 is 15 amino acids. DNA for the CDR3: TGTGCCAGCAGCGCCGGACTAGCGGGATTCGCCGAGCAGTACTTC. Translation gives CASSAGLAGFAEQYF.

This clone was observed once. The rearrangement links TRBV9 to TRBJ2-7; TRBD1 matches at 7 bases. V gave up 3 bases and J gave up 5 bases; unmatched junction bases: 8. Looked up from germline, CDR1 is SGDLS and CDR2 is YYNGEE. This CDR3 contains 14 residues. In DNA, the CDR3 is TGTGCCAGCAGCGGACAGGGAATCTTAGACGAGCAGTACTTC. Translating it yields CASSGQGILDEQYF.

For this clone: The sample holds other DNA sequences that translate to the same CDR3. The chain combines TRBV5-1 with TRBJ2-2; D perhaps matches TRBD2 (6 bases). The CDR3 extends over 16 amino acids. The germline CDR1 and CDR2 sequences are SGHRS and YFSETQ. The V gene lost 4 bases and the J gene lost 6 bases, with 19 bases spanning the gap. The CDR3 reads CASSRVGGSDPGELFF. The CDR3 DNA is TGCGCCAGCAGCAGGGTCGGGGGTTCGGATCCCGGGGAGCTGTTTTTT.

This clone was counted only a few times. CDR3 in DNA: TGTGCCAGCAGCCAAACCGGGACAGATCAGCCCCAGCATTTT. Translation: CASSQTGTDQPQHF. The chain employs TRBV3-1 (or the pseudogene TRBV3-2) and TRBJ1-5, with 7 nucleotides matching TRBD1. The V gene end was trimmed by 2 bases and the J gene end by 5 bases; junction bases not matched to a gene: 3. The CDR3 totals 14 residues. Germline loops: CDR1 LGHDT, CDR2 YNNKEL (reference sequence).

V and J are TRBV6-5 and TRBJ2-7; no firm D call. Trimming cost V 4 bases and J 3 bases, with 16 bases left between them. Germline V gene lookup returns CDR1 MNHEY and CDR2 SVGAGI. The CDR3 totals 15 residues. CDR3 coding DNA: TGTGCCAGCAGTTTCTCACCGGGTGTGGGCTACGAGCAGTACTTC. Residues: CASSFSPGVGYEQYF.

The V gene is TRBV18, the J gene TRBJ2-1; D gene uncertain. Germline V gives CDR1 KGHSH, CDR2 LQKENI. The CDR3 is 17 amino acids. Between the trimmed V and J ends, which lost 0 bases and 3 bases, there was a span of 15 bases. CDR3 nucleotide sequence: TGTGCCAGCTCACCACCGGTAGGAGTAAATAGCTACAATGAGCAGTTCTTC. Translating gives CASSPPVGVNSYNEQFF.

This clone was picked up a small number of times. This chain joins TRBV19 and TRBJ2-5; 9 bases align to TRBD2. CDR1 is LNHDA, CDR2 SQIVND, per germline (reference sequence). The CDR3 spans 15 residues. The ends lost 3 bases at V and 4 bases at J; junction bases unmatched: 6. CDR3 nucleotide sequence: TGTGCCAGTAGTATCGGGACTAGCAATAGAGAGACCCAGTACTTC. This sequence encodes CASSIGTSNRETQYF.

The gene calls are TRBV3-1 (or the pseudogene TRBV3-2) and TRBJ2-1; D possibly corresponds to TRBD2 (6 bases). V was clipped by 5 bases and J by 0 bases, with 20 bases between them. The CDR3 loop spans 18 amino acids. From germline, CDR1 is LGHDT and CDR2 YNNKEL (reference sequence). As DNA, the CDR3 is TGTGCCAGCAGCTCCATCCGCCGGGGGAGAAGCTCCTACAATGAGCAGTTCTTC. Encoded protein: CASSSIRRGRSSYNEQFF.

V usage is TRBV7-9 and J usage is TRBJ2-1; TRBD2 aligns across 11 bases. The CDR3 has 19 residues. V gave up 5 bases and J gave up 0 bases; unmatched junction bases: 12. Germline CDR1 reads SEHNR; CDR2 reads FQNEAQ (reference sequence). For the CDR3, the DNA is TGTGCCAGCAGCGGTACCAGGCTAGCGGGGGGTAGCTCCTACAATGAGCAGTTCTTC. Its translation is CASSGTRLAGGSSYNEQFF. The full variable domain, rest sourced from reference TRBV7-9 and TRBJ2-1, is DTGVSQNPRHKITKRGQNVTFRCDPISEHNRLYWYRQTLGQGPEFLTYFQNEAQLEKSRLLSDRFSAERPKGSFSTLEIQRTEQGDSAMYLCASSGTRLAGGSSYNEQFFGPGTRLTVL.

The chain couples TRBV11-2 to TRBJ2-1, with 8 bases fitting TRBD2. V was clipped by 3 bases and J by 4 bases; unmatched bases: 8. This CDR3 has 16 residues. Germline V CDR1 and CDR2: SGHAT, FQNNGV. The CDR3 spells CASSFIIAGTYNEQFF. In nucleotides, the CDR3 is TGTGCCAGCAGCTTTATTATAGCGGGAACGTACAATGAGCAGTTCTTC.

Notes on this clone: A single base separates this from a much larger clone, so it may be a read error. In the same sample, other DNA sequences code for this CDR3. The chain has TRBV6-5 and TRBJ1-5; D possibly corresponds to TRBD1 (6 bases). V was pared by 8 bases and J by 7 bases, with 18 bases between. CDR1 is MNHEY and CDR2 is SVGAGI in the germline V gene. There are 14 residues in the CDR3. CDR3 in amino acids: CASSRGGMGQPQHF. Written as DNA, the CDR3 is TGTGCCAGCTCGAGGGGGGGGATGGGGCAGCCCCAGCATTTT.

CDR3 loop: CASSRLFALAGAAYEQYF. The CDR3, as DNA: TGCGCCAGCAGCCGCTTGTTCGCTTTAGCGGGAGCAGCCTACGAGCAGTACTTC. J is TRBJ2-7 and V is TRBV5-1; TRBD2 matches 9 bases. CDR1 and CDR2 from the germline V gene are SGHRS and YFSETQ. The CDR3 runs 18 residues. Germline trimming cut 4 bases from V and 2 bases from J; bases unmatched to any gene: 16.

The chain couples TRBV9 to TRBJ2-3, with 10 positions matching TRBD2. CDR3 length: 19 amino acids. In germline, CDR1 is SGDLS, CDR2 YYNGEE. The junction had 17 bases not matched to a gene; V was cut back by 3 bases and J by 4 bases. In nucleotides, the CDR3 is TGTGCCAGCAGCGCCCCGCCGAGCGGGGGGGCTTGGGGCGCAGATACGCAGTATTTT. It specifies CASSAPPSGGAWGADTQYF. Together with reference TRBV9 and TRBJ2-3, the CDR3 gives the full variable domain: DSGVTQTPKHLITATGQRVTLRCSPRSGDLSVYWYQQSLDQGLQFLIQYYNGEERAKGNILERFSAQQFPDLHSELNLSSLELGDSALYFCASSAPPSGGAWGADTQYFGPGTRLTVL.

This clone was counted a single time. J is TRBJ1-2 and V is TRBV6-5; unclear D gene. Germline V gene data show CDR1 as MNHEY and CDR2 as SVGAGI. V lost 6 bases and J lost 2, with 13 bases in between. The CDR3 covers 14 residues. The CDR3 protein is CASSRLKLNYGYTF. The CDR3 bases are TGTGCCAGCAGCCGTCTTAAATTAAACTATGGCTACACCTTC.

J is TRBJ2-1 and V is TRBV4-2, with TRBD1 matching over 9 bases. The CDR3 covers 18 residues. V gave up 3 bases and J gave up 9 bases; unmatched junction bases: 18. Germline V CDR1 and CDR2: LGHNA, YNFKEQ. CDR3 amino acids: CASSQAPVGQGSYIEQFF. CDR3 coding DNA: TGTGCCAGCAGCCAGGCGCCGGTGGGACAGGGTAGTTATATTGAGCAGTTCTTC.

This clone was counted once. This chain uses TRBV6-2 or TRBV6-3 with TRBJ2-7, with D uncertain. This CDR3 region has 14 residues. Between the trimmed V and J ends, which lost 2 bases and 2 bases, there was a span of 10 bases. In germline, CDR1 is MNHEY, CDR2 SVGEGT. The chain's CDR3 is CASSYRGATYEQYF. The CDR3, as DNA: TGTGCCAGCAGTTACAGAGGCGCTACCTACGAGCAGTACTTC.

In DNA, the CDR3 is TGTGCCAGCAGCTACGGTGGGTTACCCTACGAGCAGTACTTC. Protein sequence: CASSYGGLPYEQYF. V gene TRBV27 combines with J gene TRBJ2-7; unclear D gene. The CDR3 length is 14 residues. Trimming cost V 6 bases and J 2 bases, with 14 bases left between them. Germline assignment: CDR1 MNHEY and CDR2 SMNVEV (reference sequence).

This chain connects TRBV6-5 to TRBJ2-5; the D gene is possibly TRBD1 (6 bases). CDR3 size: 14 residues. The ends were cut back, 1 base at V and 4 bases at J, with 10 bases in the middle. Germline V gene data show CDR1 as MNHEY and CDR2 as SVGAGI. As DNA, the CDR3 is TGTGCCAGCAGTTACTTACAGGGCACAGAGACCCAGTACTTC. This codes for CASSYLQGTETQYF.

The chain joins TRBV7-2 to TRBJ2-1; a weak D match, TRBD2 (6 bases). The CDR3 runs to 15 residues. Trimming removed 8 bases from V and 7 bases from J, with 21 bases in between. CDR1 and CDR2 from the germline V gene are SGHTA and FQGNSA. The CDR3 coding sequence is TGTGCCAGCGCCGAGTGGGACTCCGAGGCGAATGAGCAGTTCTTC. Translating gives CASAEWDSEANEQFF. The full variable domain, with the rest looked up from reference TRBV7-2 and TRBJ2-1, is GAGVSQSPSNKVTEKGKDVELRCDPISGHTALYWYRQSLGQGLEFLIYFQGNSAPDKSGLPSDRFSAERTGGSVSTLTIQRTQQEDSAVYLCASAEWDSEANEQFFGPGTRLTVL.

The chain couples TRBV2 to TRBJ1-1; D is ambiguous. Trimming left V 4 bases short and J 0 bases short, with 6 bases between. CDR1 is SNHLY, CDR2 FYNNEI, per germline. The CDR3 spans 13 residues. The CDR3: CASSVAMNTEAFF. The CDR3 nucleotides read TGTGCCAGCAGTGTCGCAATGAACACTGAAGCTTTCTTT.

This sequence joins TRBV7-9 and TRBJ1-1; D ambiguous. The V gene's germline CDR1 is SEHNR and CDR2 FQNEAQ (reference sequence). Deletions cut 5 bases from V and 0 bases from J, with 13 bases between. CDR3 length: 15 amino acids. CDR3 sequence (DNA): TGTGCCAGCAGCGCCCCGGTCGGCCTGAACACTGAAGCTTTCTTT. Translation gives CASSAPVGLNTEAFF.

The chain has TRBV5-1 and TRBJ1-2, with a weak D call TRBD1 (6 bases). The CDR3 sequence is 13 residues long. Germline CDR1 SGHRS, CDR2 YFSETQ. Trimming removed 3 bases at V and 9 bases at J, with 15 bases between. CDR3 residues: CASSSGGGESYTF. The CDR3 region has the DNA TGCGCCAGCAGCTCGGGGGGGGGCGAGAGCTACACCTTC.